This T cell receptor beta chain was captured by sequencing in a study of cytomegalovirus exposure and HLA in healthy donors. The overall study: HLA-typed donors were the source of about 85 million unique TCRs, which an early data release held. Broader study findings: The study carried out a later analysis of TCR beta sequences. It associated around 17,000 of them with specific HLA alleles at a false discovery rate of 0.05. As immune exposure information, only CMV serostatus was available. Follow-up analysis seemed to connect common viral pathogens with several of the most significant clusters identified.

The PCR made use of 60 Vbeta and 13 Jbeta primers. Libraries were prepared by immunoSEQ multiplex PCR; TCRdb keeps only in-frame clonotypes and omits some of them. In the table there are about 260,000 clones, 72% of which are singletons. Trimming shortened V by 4 bases and J by 4 bases, and 17 bases separated the two germline ends. Germline loops: CDR1 SGHNT, CDR2 YENEEA. This CDR3 has 15 amino acids. Points on this clone: The antigen is not known.

This sequence originates from a female donor in good health and CMV-seronegative. The genes are TRBV11-3 and TRBJ2-7; possible D gene TRBD2, 6 bases. The sample comprised PBMCs. The CDR3 coding sequence is TGTGCCAGCAGCTCGGATAGCGGAAACCTTTACGAGCAGTACTTC. Protein sequence: CASSSDSGNLYEQYF.